The 14 T cell receptor beta chains given below trace back to one sample, sequenced in a study of blood T cell repertoires in COVID-19. TCRdb keeps only in-frame clones here, not all; method: immunoSEQ multiplex PCR. The repertoire includes roughly 180,000 clones, 84% of them detected once, and 6% to 8.5% sits in the top ten. Input material: peripheral blood. These receptors all stem from a human donor in a cohort sampled during active COVID-19.

The chain uses TRBV13 and TRBJ1-1, with 9 bases identical to TRBD1. There are 14 residues in the CDR3. V dropped 3 bases and J dropped 2; count of bases not matched to a gene: 1. Germline CDR1 reads PRHDT; CDR2 reads FYEKMQ (reference sequence). The CDR3 loop is CASSLDRGNTEAFF. CDR3 DNA: TGTGCCAGCAGCTTGGACAGGGGAAACACTGAAGCTTTCTTT.

The chain uses TRBV5-1 and TRBJ2-6; D is unclear. This CDR3 spans 16 amino acids. V was trimmed by 7 bases and J by 2 bases, leaving 16 bases between them. Germline lookup yields CDR1 SGHRS and CDR2 YFSETQ. The CDR3 loop reads CASFPVVSPGANVLTF. The CDR3 DNA is TGCGCCAGCTTCCCGGTTGTTTCTCCTGGGGCCAACGTCCTGACTTTC.

This rearrangement joins TRBV3-1 (or the pseudogene TRBV3-2) to TRBJ1-2; D uncertain. Germline V gene data show CDR1 as LGHDT and CDR2 as YNNKEL (reference sequence). This CDR3 has 14 amino acids. Trimming shortened V by 1 base and J by 5 bases, and 11 bases separated the two germline ends. CDR3 in DNA: TGTGCCAGCAGCCAAGTTACGGGGTCATATGGCTACACCTTC. The encoded protein is CASSQVTGSYGYTF.

The J gene is TRBJ2-7, the V gene TRBV15, with TRBD1 matching over 9 bases. Germline CDR1 reads LNHNV; CDR2 reads YYDKDF (reference sequence). The J segment lost 6 bases and the V segment lost 3 bases, leaving 3 bases of the junction unmatched. This CDR3 region has 13 residues. DNA for the CDR3: TGTGCCACCAGCAGCCGGGACAGGGTCGAGCAGTACTTC. Protein product: CATSSRDRVEQYF.

The V gene is TRBV19, the J gene TRBJ1-5, with D perhaps matching TRBD1 (6 bases). Deletions cut 10 bases from V and 2 bases from J, with 27 bases between. This CDR3 comprises 18 residues. CDR1 LNHDA and CDR2 SQIVND come from the germline V gene (reference sequence). The CDR3 loop reads CATHSTGQIRPGNQPQHF. CDR3 nucleotides: TGTGCCACTCACTCGACAGGACAAATCAGGCCAGGCAATCAGCCCCAGCATTTT.

The chain has TRBV16 and TRBJ1-2; 8 bases agree with TRBD1. The CDR3 runs 14 residues. The ends lost 2 bases at V and 8 bases at J; junction bases unmatched: 7. Germline values: CDR1 KGHSY, CDR2 FQNENV. The DNA for the CDR3 is TGTGCCAGCAGCCAAAGCTTGGACAGGGCCGGCTACACCTTC. Translated, it gives CASSQSLDRAGYTF.

The chain has TRBV13 and TRBJ2-3, with D possibly TRBD2 on 7 matching bases. Trimming shortened V by 5 bases and J by 8 bases, and 14 bases separated the two germline ends. This CDR3 region has 13 residues. Germline assignment: CDR1 PRHDT and CDR2 FYEKMQ (reference sequence). Here the CDR3 reads CASSGGGGRTQYF. In DNA, the CDR3 is TGTGCCAGCAGCGGAGGGGGGGGACGTACGCAGTATTTT.

The chain has TRBV7-9 and TRBJ1-1; TRBD1 might be the D (5 bases). The CDR3 spans 14 residues. Looked up from germline, CDR1 is SEHNR and CDR2 is FQNEAQ (reference sequence). Trimming shortened V by 3 bases and J by 0 bases, and 8 bases separated the two germline ends. CDR3 sequence (DNA): TGTGCCAGCAGCTTTCGGGGGTTGAACACTGAAGCTTTCTTT. Protein: CASSFRGLNTEAFF. Full variable domain (outside the CDR3, taken from reference TRBV7-9 and TRBJ1-1): DTGVSQNPRHKITKRGQNVTFRCDPISEHNRLYWYRQTLGQGPEFLTYFQNEAQLEKSRLLSDRFSAERPKGSFSTLEIQRTEQGDSAMYLCASSFRGLNTEAFFGQGTRLTVV.

Concerning this clone: The same CDR3 can be traced to other DNA sequences in this sample. CDR3 residues: CASSSTGGNTIYF. The CDR3 coding sequence is TGTGCCAGCAGTTCCACAGGGGGAAACACCATATATTTT. The rearrangement links TRBV12-3 or TRBV12-4 to TRBJ1-3, with D possibly TRBD1 on 6 matching bases. V was shortened by 4 bases and J by 4 bases, with 8 bases between the two germline ends. This CDR3 is 13 amino acids long.

This clone was detected a few times. This chain links TRBV9 with TRBJ1-4; TRBD1 agrees at 9 bases. The CDR3 has 16 residues. The germline gives CDR1 SGDLS, CDR2 YYNGEE. The V segment lost 0 bases and the J segment 7 bases; nucleotides outside the gene matches: 7. CDR3: CASSVGQGVQGEKLFF. The CDR3 DNA reads as TGTGCCAGCAGCGTAGGACAGGGGGTTCAAGGTGAAAAACTGTTTTTT.

In DNA, the CDR3 is TGTGCCAGCAGCTTCCTGGGACAGGACTACTATGGCTACACCTTC. It translates to CASSFLGQDYYGYTF. The V gene is TRBV7-9, the J gene TRBJ1-2; 8 bases map to TRBD1. Germline values: CDR1 SEHNR, CDR2 FQNEAQ (reference sequence). Losses at the gene ends were 3 bases for V and 3 bases for J; bases not matched to a gene: 6. CDR3 length equals 15 residues.

This clone came up a few times. The rearrangement uses TRBV7-9 and TRBJ2-7, with D tentatively TRBD2 (6 bases). V lost 7 bases and J 6 bases, leaving 22 bases between the germline ends. This CDR3 has 15 residues. The V gene's germline CDR1 is SEHNR and CDR2 FQNEAQ (reference sequence). The CDR3 sequence is CASTSYWGQGGEQYF. CDR3 nucleotide sequence: TGTGCCAGCACCTCCTACTGGGGCCAGGGAGGCGAGCAGTACTTC.

The J gene is TRBJ2-4, the V gene TRBV2, with TRBD2 matching 9 bases. Germline V gives CDR1 SNHLY, CDR2 FYNNEI. The J segment lost 6 bases and the V segment lost 6 bases, leaving 9 bases of the junction unmatched. The CDR3 is 15 residues long. This CDR3 is CASSASGTSRNIQYF. The CDR3 DNA follows: TGTGCCAGCAGCGCTAGCGGGACCTCCAGAAACATTCAGTACTTC.

The V and J genes are TRBV4-2 and TRBJ2-5; the D gene is possibly TRBD1 (5 bases). The CDR3 length is 15 residues. V lost 0 bases to trimming and J lost 5 bases, with 13 bases between them. The germline V gene encodes CDR1 LGHNA and CDR2 YNFKEQ. CDR3 in amino acids: CASSQEWQGDETQYF. CDR3 bases: TGTGCCAGCAGCCAAGAGTGGCAGGGCGACGAGACCCAGTACTTC.